The rows below give T cell receptor beta chains drawn from one sample of a study of shared T cell receptors in the human thymus. The data were produced by immunoSEQ multiplex PCR, yet TCRdb's version contains in-frame clones alone and is incomplete. The sample yields 500,000 to 550,000 clones, approximately 78% seen once. This same sample was also part of a study on human thymus T cells.

Sequenced: thymocytes. The receptors originated from a boy in the first two years of life with a congenital heart defect. Both conserved end residues are part of each CDR3. The D gene is left open where the match is weak. Expanded clones get a size class; other rows say once, few or many, or leave the size out.

J gene	clone size	V gene	D gene	CDR3 protein	CDR3 DNA
TRBJ2-3	.	TRBV4-1	TRBD2	CASSQVDAGVADTQYF	TGCGCCAGCAGCCAAGTCGACGCGGGAGTTGCAGATACGCAGTATTTT
TRBJ1-2	.	TRBV6-5	.	CASSYSRGAGYTF	TGTGCCAGCAGTTACTCCAGGGGAGCTGGCTACACCTTC
TRBJ2-5	few	TRBV7-9	TRBD2	CASSYVAAGVGETQYF	TGTGCCAGCAGCTACGTAGCGGCGGGAGTGGGGGAGACCCAGTACTTC
TRBJ1-2	.	TRBV30	.	CASPLHLSNYGYTF	TGTGCCTCCCCCCTGCATCTATCTAACTATGGCTACACCTTC
TRBJ2-7	.	TRBV30	TRBD2	CAWSPPSGRIYEQYF	TGTGCCTGGAGTCCCCCGAGCGGGAGGATTTACGAGCAGTACTTC
TRBJ2-7	.	TRBV2	TRBD1	CASSLDRAYEQYF	TGTGCCAGCAGTCTGGACAGGGCCTACGAGCAGTACTTC
TRBJ2-7	.	TRBV4-2	TRBD2	CASSHASGLLNSYEQYF	TGTGCCAGCAGCCACGCCTCGGGACTACTAAACTCCTACGAGCAGTACTTC
TRBJ2-3	.	TRBV28	TRBD2	CASSSSGRSSPREQYF	TGTGCCAGCAGTTCTAGCGGGAGGTCTAGCCCCCGTGAGCAGTATTTT
TRBJ2-5	.	TRBV6-1	TRBD2	CASSAPGLAGRRTQYF	TGTGCCAGCAGTGCCCCGGGACTAGCGGGACGGCGGACCCAGTACTTC
TRBJ2-1	.	TRBV10-2	TRBD2	CASNGGSGLWEQFF	TGCGCCAGCAATGGCGGGAGCGGGCTATGGGAGCAGTTCTTC
TRBJ2-1	few	TRBV2	.	CASPLGGDKKHNEQFF	TGTGCCAGCCCACTAGGGGGGGACAAAAAGCACAATGAGCAGTTCTTC
TRBJ2-2	.	TRBV9	.	CASSQTGFTGELFF	TGTGCCAGCAGTCAAACGGGGTTCACCGGGGAGCTGTTTTTT
TRBJ1-5	.	TRBV6-5	.	CASSEAKRGKGHF	TGTGCCAGCAGTGAAGCGAAAAGGGGGAAGGGGCATTTT
TRBJ2-5	.	TRBV28	TRBD2	CASSPGLAGTTKTQYF	TGTGCCAGCAGTCCTGGACTAGCGGGAACCACGAAGACCCAGTACTTC
TRBJ2-3	.	TRBV7-2	TRBD2	CASSLSPERGGTDTQYF	TGTGCCAGCAGCTTGTCCCCAGAGCGGGGGGGCACAGATACGCAGTATTTT
TRBJ1-1	.	TRBV18	.	CASSPMGANTEAFF	TGTGCCAGCTCACCAATGGGAGCGAACACTGAAGCTTTCTTT
TRBJ2-3	.	TRBV6-1	TRBD2	CASSEALRDRAATGLAGGDTQYF	TGTGCCAGCAGTGAAGCGCTTCGCGACAGGGCAGCGACCGGACTAGCGGGAGGGGATACGCAGTATTTT
TRBJ2-5	.	TRBV7-8	TRBD1	CASRGQTSTQYF	TGTGCCAGCAGGGGACAGACTTCAACCCAGTACTTC
TRBJ2-1	few	TRBV5-4	TRBD2	CASSTTSANTHNEQFF	TGTGCCAGCAGCACCACTAGCGCTAACACCCACAATGAGCAGTTCTTC
TRBJ2-7	.	TRBV7-9	.	CASSLEQERQRLRSYEQYF	TGTGCCAGCAGCTTGGAGCAGGAGAGGCAGCGGTTACGCTCCTACGAGCAGTACTTC
TRBJ2-3	.	TRBV5-1	TRBD2	CASSGTSGSRNTQYF	TGCGCCAGCAGCGGCACTAGCGGGAGTAGAAATACGCAGTATTTT
TRBJ2-7	few	TRBV4-2	.	CASSPETSSYEQYF	TGTGCCAGCAGCCCCGAGACTAGCTCCTACGAGCAGTACTTC
TRBJ1-2	.	TRBV28	TRBD1	CASRGTGLIEGYTF	TGTGCCAGCAGGGGGACAGGGTTAATCGAAGGCTACACCTTC
TRBJ2-7	.	TRBV6-6	.	CASSYSSEQYF	TGTGCCAGCAGTTACTCGAGCGAGCAGTACTTC
TRBJ2-5	.	TRBV14	TRBD1	CASSHRGRAQETQYF	TGTGCCAGCAGCCACAGGGGGCGAGCGCAAGAGACCCAGTACTTC
TRBJ2-7	few	TRBV5-5	TRBD2	CASSLRHRGLAGAYEQFYF	TGTGCCAGCAGCTTGAGGCATCGGGGACTAGCGGGAGCATACGAGCAATTTTACTTC
TRBJ2-1	.	TRBV10-2	TRBD2	CASSESETSGYNEQFF	TGCGCCAGCAGTGAGTCTGAGACTAGCGGTTACAATGAGCAGTTCTTC
TRBJ2-7	.	TRBV21-1	.	CASSKRECYEQYF	TGTGCCAGCAGCAAAAGGGAGTGCTACGAGCAGTACTTC
TRBJ2-5	.	TRBV6-1	.	CASNSYETQYF	TGTGCCAGCAACTCGTACGAGACCCAGTACTTC
TRBJ2-1	once	TRBV29-1	.	CSVRQATYNEQFF	TGCAGCGTGCGACAGGCTACCTACAATGAGCAGTTCTTC
TRBJ2-7	.	TRBV11-2	.	CASSSRSDRSYEQYF	TGTGCCAGCAGCTCGCGTAGTGACAGATCCTACGAGCAGTACTTC
TRBJ1-2	.	TRBV7-2	TRBD1	CASSLAGTGANYGYTF	TGTGCCAGCAGCTTAGCGGGGACAGGTGCTAACTATGGCTACACCTTC
TRBJ2-1	.	TRBV21-1	.	CASPPAEQFF	TGTGCCAGCCCCCCCGCGGAGCAGTTCTTC
TRBJ2-3	.	TRBV25-1	.	CASSSETAVSTDTQYF	TGTGCCAGCAGTTCAGAAACGGCGGTTAGCACAGATACGCAGTATTTT
TRBJ1-2	.	TRBV4-1	.	CASSQDVGQGNGYTF	TGCGCCAGCAGCCAAGATGTAGGTCAGGGAAATGGCTACACCTTC
TRBJ1-2	.	TRBV20-1	.	CSARDGEGYTF	TGCAGTGCTAGAGACGGTGAGGGCTACACCTTC
TRBJ2-1	.	TRBV6-1	TRBD2	CASSAILGGRTIDEQFF	TGTGCCAGCAGTGCCATACTGGGCGGGAGGACCATTGACGAGCAGTTCTTC
TRBJ2-7	.	TRBV20-1	TRBD1	CSATDRLHKYF	TGCAGTGCGACGGACAGGCTTCATAAGTACTTC
TRBJ1-1	once	TRBV30	.	CAWTGVAQLNTEAFF	TGTGCCTGGACGGGGGTGGCACAGCTGAACACTGAAGCTTTCTTT
TRBJ1-5	.	TRBV6-1	.	CASTYSNQPQHF	TGTGCCAGCACCTACAGCAATCAGCCCCAGCATTTT
TRBJ1-4	.	TRBV7-8	.	CASSFGVVQNERLFF	TGTGCCAGCAGCTTCGGGGTCGTCCAGAATGAGCGACTGTTTTTT
TRBJ2-1	few	TRBV27	TRBD2	CASSPGLAGVEQFF	TGTGCCAGCAGTCCGGGACTAGCGGGAGTTGAGCAGTTCTTC
TRBJ2-1	few	TRBV5-1	.	CASSLGLYNEQFF	TGCGCCAGCAGCTTGGGTCTTTACAATGAGCAGTTCTTC
TRBJ2-4	.	TRBV7-8	.	CASSLGEQTKNIQYF	TGTGCCAGCAGCTTAGGGGAGCAGACCAAAAACATTCAGTACTTC
TRBJ2-7	.	TRBV7-8	TRBD1	CASSQEAGQEDEQYF	TGTGCCAGCAGCCAAGAGGCGGGACAGGAAGACGAGCAGTACTTC